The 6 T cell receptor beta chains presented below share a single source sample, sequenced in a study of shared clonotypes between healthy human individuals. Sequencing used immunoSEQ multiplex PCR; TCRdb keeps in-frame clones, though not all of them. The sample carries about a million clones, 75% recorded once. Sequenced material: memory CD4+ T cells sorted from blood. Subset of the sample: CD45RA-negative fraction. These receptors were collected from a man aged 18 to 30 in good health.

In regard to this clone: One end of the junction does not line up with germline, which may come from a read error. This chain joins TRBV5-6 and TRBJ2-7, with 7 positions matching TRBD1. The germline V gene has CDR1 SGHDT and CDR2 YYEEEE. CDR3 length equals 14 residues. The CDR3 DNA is TGTGCCAGCAGTTTGGGGACCGGGACAGTAGGGTGGTACTTC. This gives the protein CASSLGTGTVGWYF.

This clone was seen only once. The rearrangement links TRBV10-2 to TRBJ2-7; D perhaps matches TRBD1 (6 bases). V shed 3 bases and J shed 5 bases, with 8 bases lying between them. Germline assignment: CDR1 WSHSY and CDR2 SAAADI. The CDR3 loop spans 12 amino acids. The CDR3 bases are TGCGCCAGCAGTGAACAGGGAAACGAGCAGTACTTC. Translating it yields CASSEQGNEQYF.

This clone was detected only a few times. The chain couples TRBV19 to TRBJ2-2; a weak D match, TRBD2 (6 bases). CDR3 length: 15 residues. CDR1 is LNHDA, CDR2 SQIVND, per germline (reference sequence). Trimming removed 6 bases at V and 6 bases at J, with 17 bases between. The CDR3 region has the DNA TGTGCCAGTAGGTCAGGAGGGGCGAGGGCCGGGGAGCTGTTTTTT. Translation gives CASRSGGARAGELFF.

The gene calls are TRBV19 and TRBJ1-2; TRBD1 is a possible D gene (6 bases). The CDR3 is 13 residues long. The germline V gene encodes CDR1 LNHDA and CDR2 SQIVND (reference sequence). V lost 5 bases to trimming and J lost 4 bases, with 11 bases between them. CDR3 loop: CASSLRTAYGYTF. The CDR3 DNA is TGTGCCAGTAGTCTTAGGACAGCCTATGGCTACACCTTC.

The chain's CDR3 is CASSEGRLAGGYETQYF. CDR3 bases: TGTGCCAGCAGTGAAGGTCGACTAGCGGGGGGGTACGAGACCCAGTACTTC. The chain recombines TRBV25-1 with TRBJ2-5; 14 nucleotides line up with TRBD2. The length of the CDR3 is 17 residues. Germline lookup yields CDR1 MGHDK and CDR2 SYGVNS. V was clipped by 2 bases and J by 5 bases; unmatched bases: 7.

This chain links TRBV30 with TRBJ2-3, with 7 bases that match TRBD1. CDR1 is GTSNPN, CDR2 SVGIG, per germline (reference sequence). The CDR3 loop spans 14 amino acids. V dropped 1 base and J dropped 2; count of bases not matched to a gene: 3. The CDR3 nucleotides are TGTGCCTGGAGTGGGCAGGGGGTCACAGATACGCAGTATTTT. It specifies CAWSGQGVTDTQYF.